Shown below are 20 T cell receptor beta chains from a single sample sequenced in a study of T cell repertoires in cytomegalovirus infection. Each CDR3 protein gets one entry after TCRdb re-called the reads with MiXCR. Altogether about 490,000 distinct CDR3 sequences are present, 11% being singletons, with the ten largest covering roughly 10%. Sample: PBMCs. The receptors derive from a human donor in good health (CMV status not recorded). Some clones in this sample may be carry-over from other donors' samples.

This clonotype came up a few times. The gene calls are TRBV19 and TRBJ2-2; no clear D gene. CDR3 length: 14 residues. Germline CDR1 reads LNHDA; CDR2 reads SQIVND (reference sequence). The V gene lost 3 bases and the J gene lost 5 bases, with 10 bases spanning the gap. The CDR3 spells CASSILWGTGELFF. In DNA, the CDR3 is TGTGCCAGTAGTATCCTCTGGGGTACCGGGGAGCTGTTTTTT.

This clonotype was seen repeatedly, ten times or more. The genes are TRBV11-2 and TRBJ2-1; 8 nucleotides agree with TRBD2. The V segment lost 4 bases and the J segment 4 bases; nucleotides outside the gene matches: 6. This CDR3 contains 15 residues. The germline CDR1 and CDR2 sequences are SGHAT and FQNNGV. The CDR3 sequence is CASSSSGRVYNEQFF. The CDR3 bases are TGTGCCAGCAGCTCAAGCGGGAGAGTATACAATGAGCAGTTCTTC.

This clonotype was counted at least ten times. This chain links TRBV5-4 with TRBJ2-1, with 12 bases lining up with TRBD2. The trim removed 3 bases at V and 7 bases at J, leaving 8 bases unmatched. Germline CDR1 and CDR2: SGHNT and YYREEE (reference sequence). The CDR3 has 16 amino acids. The CDR3 DNA reads TGTGCCAGCAGCTCAAGTCTAGCGGGAGGGTGGAATGAGCAGTTCTTC. It specifies CASSSSLAGGWNEQFF.

This clonotype was recorded many times. CDR3 in DNA: TGTGCCAGCAGTTTTCGGGGGGCTGGCAATCAGCCCCAGCATTTT. It translates to CASSFRGAGNQPQHF. The chain carries TRBV12-3 or TRBV12-4 and TRBJ1-5, with D maybe TRBD1 (6 bases). V was shortened by 3 bases and J by 2 bases, with 11 bases between the two germline ends. This CDR3 is built from 15 residues.

In its sample, this clonotype was seen many times. The genes are TRBV12-3 or TRBV12-4 and TRBJ2-2; no clear D gene. This CDR3 comprises 15 residues. Trimming stripped 4 bases from V and 2 bases from J, with 11 bases between. The chain's CDR3 is CASSSSYANTGELFF. As DNA, the CDR3 is TGTGCCAGCAGTTCCTCTTATGCCAACACCGGGGAGCTGTTTTTT.

In its sample, this clonotype was seen many times. The genes are TRBV7-8 and TRBJ2-1, with 12 bases identical to TRBD2. The CDR3 runs 19 residues. The V gene's germline CDR1 is SGHVS and CDR2 FQNEAQ. With 5 bases clipped from V and 0 bases from J, the junction kept 11 bases outside the gene matches. Here the CDR3 DNA reads TGTGCCAGCAGCACCCGACTAGCGGGAGCTGTAAGCTCCTACAATGAGCAGTTCTTC. Protein sequence: CASSTRLAGAVSSYNEQFF.

This clonotype has a handful of counts. The V call is TRBV28, the J call TRBJ1-2, with 7 bases fitting TRBD1. Trimming at V came to 5 bases and at J to 12 bases, leaving 9 bases not matched to a gene. The germline V gene encodes CDR1 MDHEN and CDR2 SYDVKM. The CDR3 is 12 amino acids. In nucleotides, the CDR3 is TGTGCCAGCAGTCTACGGACAGGCTGGAACACCTTC. Protein: CASSLRTGWNTF.

At least ten counts were recorded for this clonotype. The chain recombines TRBV12-3 or TRBV12-4 with TRBJ1-1; D gene ambiguous. V lost 7 bases and J lost 1, with 16 bases in between. The CDR3 loop spans 15 amino acids. The CDR3 reads CASTYSSPSNTEAFF. The CDR3 DNA is TGTGCCAGCACCTACAGTAGCCCGTCGAACACTGAAGCTTTCTTT.

This clonotype was recorded at least ten times. The rearrangement uses TRBV15 and TRBJ2-5, with D possibly being TRBD2 (5 bases). This CDR3 comprises 14 residues. V lost 5 bases and J 2 bases, leaving 12 bases between the germline ends. The germline V gene encodes CDR1 LNHNV and CDR2 YYDKDF (reference sequence). The CDR3 DNA reads TGTGCCACCAGCCCCGGCGGGCGGCAAGAGACCCAGTACTTC. This sequence encodes CATSPGGRQETQYF.

Note on this clonotype: Given a much more abundant clone one base away, this may be a read error. V gene TRBV4-2 combines with J gene TRBJ2-7, with D perhaps matching TRBD1 (5 bases). The CDR3 covers 15 residues. Germline V gives CDR1 LGHNA, CDR2 YNFKEQ. The V end was cut by 0 bases, the J end by 7 bases, with 16 bases between. The CDR3 is CASSQEGSQGLEQYF. The CDR3 nucleotides are TGTGCCAGCAGCCAAGAGGGTAGCCAGGGCTTGGAGCAGTACTTC.

This clonotype was seen repeatedly, ten times or more. The chain links TRBV7-9 to TRBJ2-7, with 7 bases lining up with TRBD1. The CDR3 has 16 amino acids. Trimming removed 5 bases from V and 6 bases from J; junction bases left unmatched: 16. Germline CDR1 and CDR2: SEHNR and FQNEAQ (reference sequence). This CDR3 is CASSKTVPTGLSEQYF. CDR3 coding DNA: TGTGCCAGCAGCAAAACGGTGCCGACAGGGCTAAGCGAGCAGTACTTC.

This clonotype was seen ten or more times. The chain joins TRBV20-1 to TRBJ2-3; 11 positions match TRBD2. The CDR3 runs to 13 residues. Looked up from germline, CDR1 is DFQATT and CDR2 is SNEGSKA (reference sequence). DNA of the CDR3: TGCGGTGTAACTAGCGGGAGTGGAGATACGCAGTATTTT. Residues: CGVTSGSGDTQYF.

The rearrangement uses TRBV12-3 or TRBV12-4 and TRBJ2-7; 16 bases map to TRBD2. The V gene end was trimmed by 8 bases and the J gene end by 5 bases; junction bases not matched to a gene: 15. The CDR3 consists of 18 residues. The DNA for the CDR3 is TGTGCCAGCGGTCTCACCGGGACTAGCGGGGGGGCGGGCGACGAGCAGTACTTC. Protein product: CASGLTGTSGGAGDEQYF.

This clonotype was recorded at least ten times. CDR3 loop: CSVEEGKAFF. CDR3 sequence (DNA): TGCAGCGTTGAGGAGGGGAAAGCTTTCTTT. The V call is TRBV29-1, the J call TRBJ1-1, with D maybe TRBD1 (5 bases). This CDR3 is 10 amino acids long. In germline, CDR1 is SQVTM, CDR2 ANQGSEA. V lost 3 bases, J lost 9 bases, and 8 bases lay in between.

In this sample, this clonotype turned up many times. The V and J genes are TRBV5-8 and TRBJ1-2; D is unclear. Trimming shortened V by 1 base and J by 4 bases, and 8 bases separated the two germline ends. The CDR3 is 13 amino acids. CDR1 is SGHTS and CDR2 is YDEGEE in the germline V gene. In nucleotides, the CDR3 is TGTGCCAGCAGCTTGTTCGGACCCTATGGCTACACCTTC. Encoded protein: CASSLFGPYGYTF. The entire variable domain, with the rest obtained from reference TRBV5-8 and TRBJ1-2, is as follows: EAGVTQSPTHLIKTRGQQATLRCSPISGHTSVYWYQQALGLGLQFLLWYDEGEERNRGNFPPRFSGRQFPNYSSELNVNALELEDSALYLCASSLFGPYGYTFGSGTRLTVV.

A few counts support this clonotype. The chain links TRBV14 to TRBJ1-1; tentatively, D is TRBD1 (5 bases). Germline loops: CDR1 SGHDN, CDR2 FVKESK. V shed 2 bases and J shed 3 bases, with 7 bases lying between them. This CDR3 contains 13 residues. The CDR3 sequence: CASSQRGHTEAFF. The CDR3 nucleotides are TGTGCCAGCAGCCAAAGGGGTCACACTGAAGCTTTCTTT.

The CDR3 region has the DNA TGTGCCAGCAGTTTACCCAGGGGGCGGGAAGAGACCCAGTACTTC. It yields the protein CASSLPRGREETQYF. The chain is built from TRBV28 and TRBJ2-5; TRBD1 aligns across 8 bases. Unmatched junction bases numbered 5, after V lost 2 bases and J lost 3 bases. The germline CDR1 and CDR2 sequences are MDHEN and SYDVKM. The CDR3 length is 15 residues.

This clonotype was seen more than once but under ten times. The chain links TRBV4-1 to TRBJ2-7; TRBD1 matches 9 bases. CDR1 and CDR2 (germline): MGHRA, YSYEKL. This CDR3 contains 15 residues. J gave up 5 bases and V 2 bases, and 7 bases lay outside the gene matches. The CDR3 region has the DNA TGCGCCAGCAGCCAACCCGGGACAGGGTCCCACGAGCAGTACTTC. It specifies CASSQPGTGSHEQYF.

The gene calls are TRBV15 and TRBJ2-7; tentative D call: TRBD1 (6 bases). CDR3 length: 14 amino acids. V lost 5 bases, J lost 6 bases, and 17 bases lay in between. Germline V lookup: CDR1 LNHNV, CDR2 YYDKDF (reference sequence). The CDR3 here is CATSHPQGSSEQYF. The CDR3 nucleotides read TGTGCCACCAGCCATCCACAGGGCTCGTCCGAGCAGTACTTC.

This clonotype showed up many times. The chain links TRBV28 to TRBJ2-3, with 8 bases aligning to TRBD2. This CDR3 contains 13 residues. Looked up from germline, CDR1 is MDHEN and CDR2 is SYDVKM. The V gene end was trimmed by 5 bases and the J gene end by 5 bases; junction bases not matched to a gene: 3. CDR3 in amino acids: CASSTGGVDTQYF. CDR3 coding DNA: TGTGCCAGCAGTACGGGAGGGGTAGATACGCAGTATTTT.